Following are 8 T cell receptor beta chains from one sample sequenced in a study of blood T cell repertoires in COVID-19. Repertoires were generated with immunoSEQ multiplex PCR, while TCRdb's copy carries only in-frame clones and drops some. This table holds 450,000 or so clones, roughly 90% found once. Sequencing was done on a sample of peripheral blood. The receptor source for this set is a woman between 40 and 50 years old with COVID-19, enrolled during active disease.

The chain employs TRBV27 and TRBJ1-6, with TRBD1 matching over 9 bases. Germline loops: CDR1 MNHEY, CDR2 SMNVEV (reference sequence). The CDR3 runs to 17 residues. The trim removed 2 bases at V and 0 bases at J, leaving 2 bases unmatched. The CDR3 sequence is CASSLRTGVSYNSPLHF. CDR3 nucleotides: TGTGCCAGCAGTTTACGGACAGGGGTCTCCTATAATTCACCCCTCCACTTT.

This rearrangement joins TRBV7-2 to TRBJ1-2, with TRBD1 identical over 7 bases. CDR3 length equals 16 residues. Looked up from germline, CDR1 is SGHTA and CDR2 is FQGNSA. With 3 bases clipped from V and 0 bases from J, the junction kept 7 bases outside the gene matches. The CDR3 coding sequence is TGTGCCAGCAGCTTTAGACAGGGCCCTTCTAACTATGGCTACACCTTC. Its protein product is CASSFRQGPSNYGYTF. Filled out from reference TRBV7-2 and TRBJ1-2, the complete variable domain reads GAGVSQSPSNKVTEKGKDVELRCDPISGHTALYWYRQSLGQGLEFLIYFQGNSAPDKSGLPSDRFSAERTGGSVSTLTIQRTQQEDSAVYLCASSFRQGPSNYGYTFGSGTRLTVV.

The V and J genes are TRBV13 and TRBJ2-1; D ambiguous. Trimming left V 5 bases short and J 3 bases short, with 8 bases between. This CDR3 comprises 13 residues. Germline CDR1 reads PRHDT; CDR2 reads FYEKMQ (reference sequence). CDR3 coding DNA: TGTGCCAGCAGCCCCAGAAACTACAATGAGCAGTTCTTC. This codes for CASSPRNYNEQFF.

The V gene is TRBV9, the J gene TRBJ2-1; 7 bases line up with TRBD2. CDR1 SGDLS and CDR2 YYNGEE come from the germline V gene. The CDR3 loop spans 15 amino acids. The J segment lost 4 bases and the V segment lost 2 bases, leaving 6 bases of the junction unmatched. CDR3 sequence reads: CASSVGGDQYNEQFF. CDR3 DNA sequence: TGTGCCAGCAGCGTGGGAGGGGACCAATACAATGAGCAGTTCTTC.

The rearrangement uses TRBV28 and TRBJ2-7, with 9 nucleotides matching TRBD1. V gave up 9 bases and J gave up 6 bases; unmatched junction bases: 18. This CDR3 has 16 residues. Germline loops: CDR1 MDHEN, CDR2 SYDVKM. The CDR3: CASSLNFGTGSFEQYF. In DNA, the CDR3 is TGTGCCAGTAGCTTAAATTTCGGGACAGGGAGTTTCGAGCAGTACTTC.

V is TRBV27 and J is TRBJ1-2; D ambiguous. Trimming removed 4 bases at V and 4 bases at J, with 13 bases between. The CDR3 runs to 14 residues. Germline V gene lookup returns CDR1 MNHEY and CDR2 SMNVEV (reference sequence). CDR3 in amino acids: CASSSRDPGYGYTF. The DNA for the CDR3 is TGTGCCAGCAGTTCGAGGGATCCCGGCTATGGCTACACCTTC.

This rearrangement joins TRBV7-8 to TRBJ2-1; TRBD2 aligns across 10 bases. CDR1 SGHVS and CDR2 FQNEAQ come from the germline V gene. The CDR3 extends over 17 amino acids. The V segment lost 3 bases and the J segment 0 bases; nucleotides outside the gene matches: 5. CDR3 in DNA: TGTGCCAGCAGCTTGGAGCGGGGGGGGAGCTCCTACAATGAGCAGTTCTTC. It specifies CASSLERGGSSYNEQFF.

This chain connects TRBV28 to TRBJ1-5; D not certain. The CDR3 extends over 12 amino acids. The ends were cut back, 5 bases at V and 6 bases at J, with 8 bases in the middle. Germline V CDR1 and CDR2: MDHEN, SYDVKM. The CDR3 nucleotides are TGTGCCAGCAGTACTCCTAGTCAGCCCCAGCATTTT. Encoded protein: CASSTPSQPQHF.